One sample yielded the 6 T cell receptor beta chains listed below, sequenced in a study of OX40 agonist ivuxolimab in advanced cancers. Profiled with immunoSEQ multiplex PCR; TCRdb holds only in-frame clones, not every one. The sample shows tens of thousands of clones, approximately 89% of them seen only once. The sample in question was CD4+ or CD8+ T cells sorted from blood, obtained in a trial of the OX40 agonist ivuxolimab. These receptors were collected from an adult with an advanced solid tumor such as melanoma, head and neck, liver or kidney cancer.

The V call is TRBV4-1, the J call TRBJ2-7; no reliable D call. Germline CDR1 MGHRA, CDR2 YSYEKL. V was pared by 4 bases and J by 4 bases, with 14 bases between. This CDR3 has 14 residues. CDR3 sequence (DNA): TGCGCCAGCAGCCCTCCGGACGGCTTATACGAGCAGTACTTC. The encoded protein is CASSPPDGLYEQYF.

This sequence joins TRBV10-3 and TRBJ2-7; no reliable D call. The length of the CDR3 is 13 residues. Germline-derived CDR1 and CDR2 are ENHRY and SYGVKD. The V end lost 3 bases, the J end lost 3 bases, and 9 bases lay between the germline ends. CDR3 sequence (DNA): TGTGCCATCAGTGACCCGGCCGACTACGAGCAGTACTTC. Translated: CAISDPADYEQYF.

The chain joins TRBV7-2 to TRBJ2-5; perhaps TRBD2 as D (6 bases). Trimming pared 4 bases from V and 4 bases from J, leaving 22 bases between. The length of the CDR3 is 17 residues. Germline V CDR1 and CDR2: SGHTA, FQGNSA. The CDR3, as DNA: TGTGCCAGCAGCTCCAGGAGCGGACTATTACAACCAGAGACCCAGTACTTC. Protein sequence: CASSSRSGLLQPETQYF.

The chain recombines TRBV6-5 with TRBJ1-1; D call uncertain. Looked up from germline, CDR1 is MNHEY and CDR2 is SVGAGI. Between the trimmed V and J ends, which lost 4 bases and 4 bases, there was a span of 16 bases. This CDR3 is 15 amino acids long. CDR3 sequence (DNA): TGTGCCAGCAGTTTTGCGGGCCTCGGAGGCACTGAAGCTTTCTTT. Its protein is CASSFAGLGGTEAFF.

This clone was seen a handful of times. V usage is TRBV7-6 and J usage is TRBJ2-7; possible D gene TRBD1, 6 bases. CDR1 SGHVS and CDR2 FNYEAQ come from the germline V gene. This CDR3 region has 15 residues. V shed 4 bases and J shed 3 bases, with 16 bases lying between them. The CDR3 protein is CASSSGRDTDYEQYF. As DNA, the CDR3 is TGTGCCAGCAGCTCAGGCCGGGACACAGACTACGAGCAGTACTTC. The entire variable domain, with the rest obtained from reference TRBV7-6 and TRBJ2-7, is as follows: GAGVSQSPRYKVTKRGQDVALRCDPISGHVSLYWYRQALGQGPEFLTYFNYEAQQDKSGLPNDRFSAERPEGSISTLTIQRTEQRDSAMYRCASSSGRDTDYEQYFGPGTRLTVT.

This clone was counted a few times. The chain is built from TRBV28 and TRBJ1-2, with D uncertain. CDR3 length equals 15 residues. V shed 3 bases and J shed 8 bases, with 19 bases lying between them. Germline CDR1 reads MDHEN; CDR2 reads SYDVKM. CDR3 bases: TGTGCCAGCAGTTTTATAGTCGGAGGGATGGAGGGCTACACCTTC. Residues: CASSFIVGGMEGYTF.